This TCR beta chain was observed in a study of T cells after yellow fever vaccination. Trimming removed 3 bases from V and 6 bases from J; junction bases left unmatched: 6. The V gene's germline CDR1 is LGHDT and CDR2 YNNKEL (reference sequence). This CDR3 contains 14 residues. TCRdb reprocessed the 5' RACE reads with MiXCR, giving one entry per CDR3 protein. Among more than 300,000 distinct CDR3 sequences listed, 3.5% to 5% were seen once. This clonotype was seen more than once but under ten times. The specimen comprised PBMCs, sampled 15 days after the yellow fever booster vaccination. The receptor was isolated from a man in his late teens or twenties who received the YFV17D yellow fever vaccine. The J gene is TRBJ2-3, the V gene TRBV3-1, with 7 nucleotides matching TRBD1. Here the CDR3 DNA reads TGTGCCAGCAGCCAGGGACAGTCAGGGGATACGCAGTATTTT. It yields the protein CASSQGQSGDTQYF.